This T cell receptor (beta chain) was found in a study of blood T cell repertoires in COVID-19. Authors' processing steps: Amplified reference gene primers provided the basis for estimating nucleated cell counts. Method: immunoSEQ multiplex PCR; TCRdb's copy keeps in-frame clones and lacks some. The V and J calls and clone size come from that table; D and trimming were worked out from the DNA. The sample records around 230,000 clones, 88% being singletons. Participants' own reports of clinical history determined their cohort assignment. CDR1 and CDR2 from the germline V gene are MNHNS and SASEGT. This CDR3 is 14 amino acids long. V was trimmed by 0 bases and J by 6 bases, leaving 11 bases between them.

Sequencing input: PBMCs or T cells enriched from blood (not recorded which). The chain links TRBV6-1 to TRBJ1-1; D is undetermined. The sequence came from a woman aged 25 to 39 who had recovered from COVID-19. CDR3 nucleotides: TGTGCCAGCAGTGAAGCGGGAGGACGCGCTGAAGCTTTCTTT. Protein sequence: CASSEAGGRAEAFF.